This entry lists 2 T cell receptor beta chains sequenced from one sample in a study of CD8+CD57+ T cells in acquired aplastic anemia (dated by TCRdb to about 2018). Reads for this sample came from an Illumina HiSeq 2000. Genomic DNA served as template for TCR beta VDJ combination and CDR3 sequence profiling. TCRdb reanalyzed the raw reads on its own, using fastp at Q25 for trimming and MiXCR for clone calling, and kept in-frame beta chains. Records with the same CDR3 protein are collapsed into one entry carrying the most frequent genes and DNA. This sample is represented by roughly 130,000 distinct CDR3 sequences; roughly 50% of them were singletons. The top ten clones comprise about 2.7% of the sample. Sequences were obtained from sorted CD4+, CD8+, or CD8+CD57+ T cells (not recorded which) from PBMCs. Source of these receptors: a human donor in good health, serving as a control.

In its sample, this clonotype was seen many times. The gene calls are TRBV7-6 and TRBJ1-6, with D possibly being TRBD1 (6 bases). V dropped 5 bases and J dropped 2 bases, with 13 bases sitting between them. This CDR3 has 16 amino acids. Germline V gene lookup returns CDR1 SGHVS and CDR2 FNYEAQ. The chain's CDR3 is CASSTSRGPYNSPLHF. The DNA for the CDR3 is TGTGCCAGCAGCACGAGCAGGGGTCCCTATAATTCACCCCTCCACTTT.

This clonotype was counted ten times or more. The chain carries TRBV7-9 and TRBJ1-6, with a tentative D call TRBD1 (5 bases). The CDR3 runs 15 residues. V was cut by 4 bases and J by 6 bases, with 13 bases left in between. Germline V gene sequence: CDR1 SEHNR, CDR2 FQNEAQ (reference sequence). The CDR3 spells CASSSTPGGNSPLHF. Written as DNA, the CDR3 is TGTGCCAGCAGCTCTACACCCGGGGGTAATTCACCCCTCCACTTT. Full variable domain (rest looked up from reference TRBV7-9 and TRBJ1-6): DTGVSQNPRHKITKRGQNVTFRCDPISEHNRLYWYRQTLGQGPEFLTYFQNEAQLEKSRLLSDRFSAERPKGSFSTLEIQRTEQGDSAMYLCASSSTPGGNSPLHFGNGTRLTVT.